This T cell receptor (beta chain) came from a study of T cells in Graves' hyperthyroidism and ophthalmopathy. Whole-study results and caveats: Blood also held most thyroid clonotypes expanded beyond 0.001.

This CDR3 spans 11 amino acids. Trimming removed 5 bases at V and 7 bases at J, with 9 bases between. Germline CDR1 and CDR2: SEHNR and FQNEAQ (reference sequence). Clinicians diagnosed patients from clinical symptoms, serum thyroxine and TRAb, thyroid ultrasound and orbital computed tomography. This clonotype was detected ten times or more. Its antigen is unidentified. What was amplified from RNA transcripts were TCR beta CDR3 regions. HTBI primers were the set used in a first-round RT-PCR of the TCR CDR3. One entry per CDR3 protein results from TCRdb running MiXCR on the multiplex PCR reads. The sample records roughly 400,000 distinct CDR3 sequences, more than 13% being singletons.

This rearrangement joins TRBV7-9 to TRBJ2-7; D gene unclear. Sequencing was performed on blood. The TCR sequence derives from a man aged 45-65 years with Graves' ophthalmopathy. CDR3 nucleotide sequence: TGTGCCAGCAGCCCCGTGAGGGAGCAGTACTTC. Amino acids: CASSPVREQYF.